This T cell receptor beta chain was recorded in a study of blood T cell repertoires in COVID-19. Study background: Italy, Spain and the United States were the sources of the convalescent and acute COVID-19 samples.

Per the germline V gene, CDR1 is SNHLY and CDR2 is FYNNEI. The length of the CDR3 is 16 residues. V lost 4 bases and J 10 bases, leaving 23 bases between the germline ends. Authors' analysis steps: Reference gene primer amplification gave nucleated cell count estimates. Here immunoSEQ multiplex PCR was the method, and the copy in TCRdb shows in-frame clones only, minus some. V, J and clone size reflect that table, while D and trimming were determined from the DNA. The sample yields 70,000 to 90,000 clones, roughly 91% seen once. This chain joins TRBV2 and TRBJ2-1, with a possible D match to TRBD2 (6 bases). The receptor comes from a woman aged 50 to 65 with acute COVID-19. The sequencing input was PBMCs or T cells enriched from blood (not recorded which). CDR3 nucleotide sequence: TGTGCCAGCAGTGTGTCCGGCGGCCTTGGGGGAGGCGAGCAGTTCTTC. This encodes CASSVSGGLGGGEQFF.